This is a list of T cell receptor beta chains from one sample in a study of cytomegalovirus exposure and HLA in healthy donors. Clones were read by immunoSEQ multiplex PCR, and TCRdb kept only the in-frame ones, dropping some. The data contain around 150,000 clones, roughly four fifths of them seen just once; the ten biggest clones take up 3% to 3.5%. The sample consisted of PBMCs. The receptors shown here come from a male donor in good health and CMV-seronegative. The CDR3 runs from the conserved cysteine through the conserved F or W.

v_gene	j_gene	CDR3aa
TRBV2	TRBJ2-1	CASSGRGRKTPATYNEQFF
TRBV19	TRBJ1-6	CASSRGQFRQGSSPLHF
TRBV4-3	TRBJ2-3	CASSQDPETSGVYTDTQYF
TRBV27	TRBJ2-7	CASSSRQGTGEQYF
TRBV7-2	TRBJ2-1	CASSLDGQLTYNEQFF
TRBV14	TRBJ2-3	CASSQPGLATDTQYF
TRBV15	TRBJ1-2	CATSEMAGTGDAGYTF
TRBV7-9	TRBJ1-2	CASSLGQGGSNYGYTF
TRBV27	TRBJ2-4	CASSLSTGLAKNIQYF
TRBV15	TRBJ2-6	CATSREGQGSGANVLTF
TRBV7-9	TRBJ2-2	CASSFPAGTNTGELFF
TRBV7-6	TRBJ2-4	CASSSRTGWAKNIQYF
TRBV6-5	TRBJ2-7	CASRVTGVGEQYF
TRBV27	TRBJ1-2	CASKLTGGADYGYTF
TRBV7-6	TRBJ2-3	CASTGGKNTDTQYF
TRBV7-9	TRBJ2-7	CSSSLVLEPYEQYF
TRBV6-5	TRBJ1-1	CASKQGRNTEAFF
TRBV7-9	TRBJ1-1	CASSPDRGGMNTEAFF
TRBV27	TRBJ2-1	CASSSPVSYNEQFF
TRBV30	TRBJ1-1	CAWTGRTEAFF
TRBV7-9	TRBJ2-5	CASSLGRGGPQETQYF
TRBV5-4	TRBJ1-1	CASSLERGGGGTEAFF
TRBV19	TRBJ1-1	CASSILGQGNTEAFF
TRBV6-1	TRBJ2-5	CASSEAERQETQYF
TRBV4-2	TRBJ1-6	CASSQVSGQDNSPLHF
TRBV14	TRBJ2-3	CASSHLVTVTDTQYF
TRBV5-6	TRBJ1-4	CASSLGRDSDNEKLFF
TRBV5-4	TRBJ2-3	CASSSEPGLGTDTQYF
TRBV30	TRBJ2-7	CAWREGGGYEQYF
TRBV7-9	TRBJ1-2	CSSSSRQWGYTF
TRBV28	TRBJ1-2	CASSSTWGSGYGYTF
TRBV7-9	TRBJ1-1	CASSLMEGTEAFF
TRBV14	TRBJ1-4	CASSQWDRVNEKLFF
TRBV7-9	TRBJ2-1	CASSLWRGQEYNEQFF
TRBV4-2	TRBJ2-2	CASSQYQRNTGELFF
TRBV7-9	TRBJ1-2	CASSSDRRNNYGYTF
TRBV4-3	TRBJ2-2	CASTPGGLGTGELFF
TRBV11-2	TRBJ2-2	CASSLPGHYNTGELFF
TRBV6-5	TRBJ1-2	CARPSEGVHGYTF
TRBV7-9	TRBJ1-6	CASSLGTDDSPLHF
TRBV5-5	TRBJ1-2	CASSLVQGRGYTF
TRBV7-9	TRBJ2-7	CASTLGTSGGASYEQYF
TRBV27	TRBJ1-1	CASSAGSVRTEAFF
TRBV12-5	TRBJ2-3	CASGLDRGKDTQYF
TRBV27	TRBJ2-1	CASSAKYNEQFF
TRBV6-1	-	CASSAGTSGLTYEQYF
TRBV15	TRBJ2-1	CATSPINFLADYNEQFF
TRBV18	TRBJ2-3	CASSPDEGATQYF
TRBV19	TRBJ1-1	CASSTETEAFF
TRBV2	TRBJ1-3	CASMEGPYSGNTIYF
TRBV6-1	-	CASGKTGNFDEQYF
TRBV6-6	TRBJ1-2	CASSYEEGGEYGYTF
TRBV6-6	TRBJ2-7	CASSSQQGSGVYEQYF
TRBV7-2	TRBJ2-2	CASSLVGLAGAYAGELFF
TRBV28	TRBJ2-5	CASSPSSGIRGTQYF
TRBV6-5	TRBJ1-5	CASSYGGQPQHF
TRBV2	TRBJ2-2	CASSEDLGGTNTGELFF